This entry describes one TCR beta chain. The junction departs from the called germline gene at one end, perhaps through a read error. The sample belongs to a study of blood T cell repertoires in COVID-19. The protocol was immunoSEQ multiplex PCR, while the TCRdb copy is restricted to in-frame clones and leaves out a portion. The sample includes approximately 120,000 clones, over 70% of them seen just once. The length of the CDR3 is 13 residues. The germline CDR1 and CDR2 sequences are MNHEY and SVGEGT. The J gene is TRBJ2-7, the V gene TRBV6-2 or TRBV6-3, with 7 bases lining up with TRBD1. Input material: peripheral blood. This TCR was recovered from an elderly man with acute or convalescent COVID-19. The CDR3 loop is CASSIRQVTGAFF. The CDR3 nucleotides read TGTGCCAGCAGTATACGACAAGTTACAGGGGCCTTCTTC.